The T cell receptor beta chain described here comes from a study of vaccination and CD4 T cells after COVID-19. Germline CDR1 and CDR2: LNHDA and SQIVND (reference sequence). CDR3 length: 16 amino acids. V trimming: 6 bases; J trimming: 2 bases; junction bases outside the gene matches: 13. One entry per CDR3 protein results from TCRdb running MiXCR on the PCR reads. The table has roughly 20,000 distinct CDR3 sequences, around two thirds seen once; the top ten hold approximately 0.97%. V and J are TRBV19 and TRBJ2-7, with 7 bases fitting TRBD1. The sequence was collected from a human donor who had recovered from COVID-19. This specimen consisted of CD4+ T cells from blood, obtained before SARS-CoV-2 vaccination. The CDR3 DNA reads TGTGCCAGTAGCAAAGCCCGGACAGGCCGGACCTACGAGCAGTACTTC. It translates to CASSKARTGRTYEQYF.